The 10 T cell receptor beta chains given below trace back to one sample, sequenced in a study of regulatory T cells in long-lasting Graves disease. Indicated time point: newly diagnosed GD, antithyroid drugs for less than 3 months. Construction of the TCR library relied on RNA isolated from PBMCs. Arm-PCR of CDR3 regions and iRepertoire HTBI primers were used to build TCR beta libraries. TCRdb analysed the multiplex PCR reads with MiXCR anew, one entry per CDR3 protein. The repertoire holds about 620,000 distinct CDR3 sequences, with around 15% as singletons. These data also featured in a second study, about T cells in Graves' hyperthyroidism and ophthalmopathy.

This sample comprised peripheral blood mononuclear cells (PBMCs), obtained at new diagnosis, from a patient treated with antithyroid drugs. The receptors were gathered from a woman aged 25 to 45 with Graves disease.

This clonotype was found many times. The rearrangement links TRBV6-2 or TRBV6-3 to TRBJ1-4; weak D call: TRBD1 (6 bases). Trimming took 6 bases from V and 2 from J, leaving 13 bases between them. The CDR3 has 15 amino acids. The germline gives CDR1 MNHEY, CDR2 SVGEGT. The CDR3 coding sequence is TGTGCCAGCAGGGATACAGGGCGGACTAATGAAAAACTGTTTTTT. Its translation: CASRDTGRTNEKLFF.

This clonotype appeared a single time. V is TRBV19 and J is TRBJ2-7; D perhaps matches TRBD2 (6 bases). V lost 3 bases, J lost 2 bases, and 14 bases lay in between. Germline assignment: CDR1 LNHDA and CDR2 SQIVND (reference sequence). The CDR3 has 15 residues. In nucleotides, the CDR3 is TGTGCCAGTAGTATGCTCCCGGGGGACCCCTACGAGCAGTACTTC. Its translation is CASSMLPGDPYEQYF.

In its sample, this clonotype was seen many times. One junction end disagrees with the germline gene, perhaps due to a read error. The J gene is TRBJ1-1, the V gene TRBV5-1; D gene unclear. This CDR3 comprises 13 residues. CDR1 SGHRS and CDR2 YFSETQ come from the germline V gene. The CDR3 coding sequence is TGTGCCAGCAGTTTCAACACGAACACTGAAGCTTTCTTT. Protein sequence: CASSFNTNTEAFF.

CDR3 in DNA: TGTGCCAGCAGCACAGGCCCGGGGGGCACAGATACGCAGTATTTT. Residues: CASSTGPGGTDTQYF. The chain links TRBV7-9 to TRBJ2-3; possible D gene TRBD2, 6 bases. Deletions cut 5 bases from V and 1 base from J, with 13 bases between. CDR1 is SEHNR and CDR2 is FQNEAQ in the germline V gene (reference sequence). The CDR3 totals 15 residues.

This clonotype occurred a few times. The chain combines TRBV7-6 with TRBJ2-2; 7 bases are shared with TRBD1. Germline assignment: CDR1 SGHVS and CDR2 FNYEAQ. The CDR3 has 16 residues. Germline trimming cut 2 bases from V and 3 bases from J; bases unmatched to any gene: 6. CDR3 DNA: TGTGCCAGCAGCTTATTCGACAGGGTAGACACCGGGGAGCTGTTTTTT. This codes for CASSLFDRVDTGELFF.

V gene TRBV6-1 combines with J gene TRBJ2-4; TRBD1 matches 7 bases. The V and J ends lost 6 bases and 7 bases, in that order; junction bases with no gene match: 15. The CDR3 loop spans 16 amino acids. The V gene's germline CDR1 is MNHNS and CDR2 SASEGT. The chain's CDR3 is CASSRNRGGLVNIQYF. The DNA for the CDR3 is TGTGCCAGCAGCCGAAACAGGGGCGGGTTAGTCAACATTCAGTACTTC.

In its sample, this clonotype was seen many times. The chain combines TRBV5-1 with TRBJ2-7; D is ambiguous. Trimming took off 3 bases at V and 4 bases at J, with 11 bases between the two ends. The CDR3 has 13 residues. Germline CDR1 is SGHRS and CDR2 is YFSETQ. This CDR3 is CASSSQPSYEQYF. Written as DNA, the CDR3 is TGCGCCAGCAGCTCCCAGCCGTCGTACGAGCAGTACTTC.

This clonotype has ten or more counts. V and J are TRBV28 and TRBJ2-7; 10 bases fit TRBD1. V dropped 6 bases and J dropped 4; count of bases not matched to a gene: 9. The length of the CDR3 is 15 residues. Germline V gives CDR1 MDHEN, CDR2 SYDVKM. DNA of the CDR3: TGTGCCAGCAGGGGAGCCGGGACAGGGGAATACGAGCAGTACTTC. Translating it yields CASRGAGTGEYEQYF. Full variable domain (remainder filled in from reference TRBV28 and TRBJ2-7): DVKVTQSSRYLVKRTGEKVFLECVQDMDHENMFWYRQDPGLGLRLIYFSYDVKMKEKGDIPEGYSVSREKKERFSLILESASTNQTSMYLCASRGAGTGEYEQYFGPGTRLTVT.

There are many counts of this clonotype. The chain is built from TRBV18 and TRBJ2-1; D not certain. Trimming took off 4 bases at V and 5 bases at J, with 3 bases between the two ends. The CDR3 contains 11 residues. Germline V gene sequence: CDR1 KGHSH, CDR2 LQKENI. CDR3 residues: CASSHNNEQFF. The CDR3 DNA is TGTGCCAGCTCACATAACAATGAGCAGTTCTTC.

This clonotype was observed at least ten times. This rearrangement joins TRBV7-2 to TRBJ2-1; perhaps TRBD2 as D (5 bases). The V end lost 5 bases, the J end lost 5 bases, and 19 bases lay between the germline ends. The CDR3 runs 16 residues. Per the germline V gene, CDR1 is SGHTA and CDR2 is FQGNSA. The CDR3 here is CASSRASSLVNNEQFF. The CDR3 coding sequence is TGTGCCAGCAGCCGAGCATCTAGCCTAGTCAACAATGAGCAGTTCTTC.